This T cell receptor beta chain came from a study of T cell repertoires in cytomegalovirus infection (dated by TCRdb to about 2019). The study in broad terms: Donor HLA type was relevant to the analysis, as public TCR beta signatures indicated carriage of CMV infection together with the matching HLA type.

For sequencing, an Illumina HiSeq 1500 was employed. The public reads were run again by TCRdb, first through fastp at Q25 and then through MiXCR, and only productive beta chains were kept. Each record represents a unique CDR3 protein, reported with the most common genes and DNA among its rows. The sample records around 94,000 distinct CDR3 sequences, 16% of which are singletons. Approximately 7.6% of the sample is in the top ten clones. At the junction V is shortened by 2 bases and J by 6 bases, with 10 bases in between. There are 13 amino acids in the CDR3, from cysteine to phenylalanine inclusive. Only the CDR3 DNA stays, 39 bases, in frame from base 1. CDR1 and CDR2, per the germline V gene, are SGHTA and FQGNSA. This clonotype was observed at least ten times. No cognate antigen has been identified for it. Per-base quality was not reported, and no clone a single base away is much larger than it. Study-wide findings and limitations: In both this cohort and an independent cohort of 350 to 400 donors, the cumulative frequency of public TCR beta family members distinguished carriers of CMV infection plus the relevant HLA type. The ex vivo response was dominated by HLA-C-restricted CMV-specific TCR beta clonotypes, which also provided the single most frequent clonotype in two of eight donors.

This receptor was identified in a human donor in good health (CMV status not recorded). Some clones in this sample may be carry-over from other donors' samples. The receptor chain draws on TRBV7-2 and TRBJ1-2, with TRBD1 tentatively as D gene (6 bases match). The sample consisted of PBMCs. The nucleotide sequence is TGTGCCAGCAGCTTAAAAGGGGGAAATGGCTACACCTTC. Translated, it reads CASSLKGGNGYTF.